What follows is one TCR beta chain and its context. The record originates from a study of blood T cell repertoires in COVID-19. Trimming left V 1 base short and J 10 bases short, with 17 bases between. The CDR3 loop spans 15 amino acids. Germline assignment: CDR1 SGHTA and CDR2 FQGNSA. Clones were read by immunoSEQ multiplex PCR, and TCRdb kept only the in-frame ones, dropping some. Found here are about 200,000 clones, 85% to 90% of them singletons; the top ten hold 1.5% to 2%. The material sequenced was peripheral blood. The receptor was derived from a man younger than 35 with active or convalescent COVID-19. This sequence joins TRBV7-2 and TRBJ2-1, with a tentative D call TRBD1 (6 bases). The CDR3 DNA follows: TGTGCCAGCAGCTTAGTATTCGTGGGGGCACGCGAGCAGTTCTTC. Protein: CASSLVFVGAREQFF.